The 10 T cell receptor beta chains below were found in one sample sequenced in a study of T cell responses to AZD1222 COVID-19 vaccine. Sequencing was performed with immunoSEQ multiplex PCR; in TCRdb, only in-frame clones are kept and a portion is missing. This sample has 160,000 or so clones, with 90% found just once. The sequences come from peripheral blood, collected on day 0 of AZD1222 vaccination. These receptors all stem from an adult in good health.

V is TRBV19 and J is TRBJ1-2; D ambiguous. V was clipped by 2 bases and J by 6 bases, with 7 bases between them. This CDR3 contains 12 residues. Germline lookup yields CDR1 LNHDA and CDR2 SQIVND (reference sequence). CDR3 sequence: CASSITRDGYTF. DNA for the CDR3: TGTGCCAGTAGTATAACTCGAGATGGCTACACCTTC. Full variable domain (remainder filled in from reference TRBV19 and TRBJ1-2): DGGITQSPKYLFRKEGQNVTLSCEQNLNHDAMYWYRQDPGQGLRLIYYSQIVNDFQKGDIAEGYSVSREKKESFPLTVTSAQKNPTAFYLCASSITRDGYTFGSGTRLTVV.

The rearrangement links TRBV27 to TRBJ2-1, with 9 bases fitting TRBD1. CDR3 size: 16 residues. CDR1 and CDR2 from the germline V gene are MNHEY and SMNVEV (reference sequence). Losses at the gene ends were 1 base for V and 6 bases for J; bases not matched to a gene: 7. The DNA for the CDR3 is TGTGCCAGCAGTTTATACATGACAGGGGGGGCCAATGAGCAGTTCTTC. Translated: CASSLYMTGGANEQFF.

The chain links TRBV9 to TRBJ2-3, with D perhaps matching TRBD2 (6 bases). Germline V gives CDR1 SGDLS, CDR2 YYNGEE. V shed 2 bases and J shed 3 bases, with 10 bases lying between them. The CDR3 covers 14 residues. CDR3 in amino acids: CASSVGGITDTQYF. The DNA of the CDR3 is TGTGCCAGCAGCGTTGGGGGGATAACAGATACGCAGTATTTT.

V gene TRBV7-2 combines with J gene TRBJ1-1; D not resolved. V gave up 1 base and J gave up 1 base, with 7 bases separating them. Germline values: CDR1 SGHTA, CDR2 FQGNSA. CDR3 length: 14 residues. The CDR3, as DNA: TGTGCCAGCAGCTTAGGGGTGCGGAACACTGAAGCTTTCTTT. This translates into CASSLGVRNTEAFF.

The V gene is TRBV7-2, the J gene TRBJ1-2; D not resolved. Trimming stripped 5 bases from V and 2 bases from J, with 18 bases between. The V gene's germline CDR1 is SGHTA and CDR2 FQGNSA. The CDR3 extends over 16 amino acids. The CDR3 region is CASSPPPPLPNYGYTF. The CDR3, as DNA: TGTGCCAGCAGCCCACCACCCCCCCTCCCAAACTATGGCTACACCTTC.

The gene calls are TRBV14 and TRBJ1-3, with 7 bases fitting TRBD1. Germline V gene lookup returns CDR1 SGHDN and CDR2 FVKESK. Trimming removed 6 bases from V and 0 bases from J; junction bases left unmatched: 2. CDR3 size: 14 residues. DNA for the CDR3: TGTGCCAGCAGGCGGACAGGCTCTGGAAACACCATATATTTT. Translation: CASRRTGSGNTIYF.

The J gene is TRBJ1-2, the V gene TRBV27; 7 bases line up with TRBD1. The CDR3 covers 15 residues. The V gene's germline CDR1 is MNHEY and CDR2 SMNVEV (reference sequence). V gave up 6 bases and J gave up 0 bases; unmatched junction bases: 7. The DNA for the CDR3 is TGTGCCAGCAGCGTTCGACAGGGCCCTAACTATGGCTACACCTTC. Encoded protein: CASSVRQGPNYGYTF.

V is TRBV7-2 and J is TRBJ2-5, with 11 bases that match TRBD2. The CDR3 contains 17 residues. V trimming: 6 bases; J trimming: 5 bases; junction bases outside the gene matches: 14. Germline V CDR1 and CDR2: SGHTA, FQGNSA. CDR3 DNA: TGTGCCAGCAGTCCGGGACTAGCGGACTCGCTTCGGGAGACCCAGTACTTC. Translating it yields CASSPGLADSLRETQYF.

The genes are TRBV10-3 and TRBJ2-2, with D perhaps TRBD1 or TRBD2 (5 bases each). CDR3 length: 14 amino acids. The germline V gene has CDR1 ENHRY and CDR2 SYGVKD. V gave up 6 bases and J gave up 0 bases, with 8 bases separating them. CDR3 protein: CAISSGPNTGELFF. CDR3 DNA sequence: TGTGCCATCAGCTCGGGACCGAACACCGGGGAGCTGTTTTTT.

J is TRBJ2-2 and V is TRBV6-6, with unresolved D. V lost 3 bases, J lost 1 base, and 3 bases lay in between. CDR3 length equals 13 residues. Per the germline V gene, CDR1 is MNHNY and CDR2 is SVGAGI (reference sequence). In DNA form, the CDR3 reads TGTGCCAGCAGTTATGAGAACACCGGGGAGCTGTTTTTT. It yields the protein CASSYENTGELFF.